The following is a T cell receptor (beta chain) sequence with its context. Its recognized antigen is unknown. Per-nucleotide qualities are absent, and no much larger clonotype sits a single base away. The source of the sample is a study of T cell responses to AZD1222 COVID-19 vaccine (dated by TCRdb to the early 2020s). Notes on the research overall: AZD1222 recipients with second doses at about 4 weeks or about 12 weeks were pooled, because spike-specific TCR depth and breadth did not differ between schedules. A total of more than 230 trial participants underwent TCR sequencing, of whom 207 received two doses of AZD1222 and some 25 received two doses of the MenACWY control vaccine. Enrollment into the trials was organized by age into subgroups of 18-55, 56-69 and 70-plus years, and those subgroups contained roughly 150, 30 and 60 TCR-sequenced participants, respectively. General findings and caveats noted by the study authors: In the small 56-69-year group, the increase in depth fell short of significance, most likely because of low power. Nearly half of unique spike-specific TCRs reportedly recognized epitopes outside regions mutated in the B.1.351 and B.1.1.7 variants. Vaccine-associated CD4 TCRs spanned the whole spike protein, with dominant responses in regions 160-218 and 743-854. No day 14 peak-response samples were available, so repertoires were characterized only after the peak T cell response. Spike-specific TCR breadth and depth rose significantly after two AZD1222 doses compared with day 0 and with MenACWY recipients. Conclusions about previously exposed vaccinees were limited because only five to seven AZD1222 recipients were SARS-CoV-2 seropositive at baseline. Most participants were white British and females outnumbered males, and the authors suggested that clonal diversity may have been underestimated.

The CDR3 regions of human TCRbeta chains were analyzed by immunosequencing. The authors' analysis ran thus. TCRs in the repertoires were compared against a reference library of SARS-CoV-2-specific TCRs that had been generated with the MIRA antigen-specificity platform. Breadth was defined as the fraction of unique TCRs that were SARS-CoV-2-associated, and depth was defined as the fraction of total T cells that were SARS-CoV-2-associated. Using the MIRA data, each spike-specific TCR was mapped to the spike region that the TCR reacts to and placed in a CD4 or CD8 class. Log10-transformed breadth and depth values were compared by one-way ANOVA with Sidak's multiple comparisons tests. The source is immuneACCESS, and TCRdb retained only in-frame sequences with V and J called. Part of the clones is not carried over; for the studies checked, unresolved V genes explain less than half of this, and the remainder is unexplained. The DNA gave D and trimming, while V, J and clone size come from that table. The sample includes approximately 100,000 clones, with about 89% observed a single time. 18% of the sample is in the top ten clones.

Including cysteine and phenylalanine, the CDR3 has 11 amino acids. Only CDR3 DNA is held: 33 bases, read in frame from base 1. Based on the germline V gene (reference sequence), the CDR1 and CDR2 sequences are DFQATT and SNEGSKA. V is reduced by 3 bases and J by 4 bases, leaving a spacing of 6 bases between them. The time point label for this specimen denotes: baseline before first vaccination. Samples from vaccinated people were obtained from the UK trials COV001 and COV002, which included a single-blind randomized controlled phase 2/3 trial of AZD1222 (ChAdOx1 nCoV-19) in healthy adults. For TCRbeta chain sequencing, PBMC samples from trial participants were taken at day 0 and at day 28 after the second dose.

Recombination linked TRBV20-1 to TRBJ2-5; the D gene is unclear. This clonotype originated in an adult in good health. The sequences come from peripheral blood, collected on day 0 of AZD1222 vaccination. The DNA is TGCAGTGCTAGTTTGGTAGAGACCCAGTACTTC. Translated, it reads CSASLVETQYF.